The rows below give T cell receptor beta chains drawn from one sample of a study of Graves' ophthalmopathy and Graves' hyperthyroidism. A single record per CDR3 protein comes from TCRdb applying MiXCR to the multiplex PCR reads. The table lists approximately 210,000 distinct CDR3 sequences, about 22% of them singletons, with 43% in the top ten. Material: peripheral blood. The receptors were sampled from a woman aged 45-59 years with Graves' ophthalmopathy. Each CDR3 is given with its conserved first and last residue. A D gene is named only where the DNA matches it firmly. A clone size is listed for some rows: how often the clone was seen (once, few, many), or a class if it is expanded.

CDR3 protein | CDR3 DNA | clone size | V gene | D gene | J gene
CASSPEPGQGAYEQYF | TGTGCCAGCAGCCCAGAACCGGGACAGGGGGCTTACGAGCAGTACTTC | many | TRBV5-6 | TRBD1 | TRBJ2-7
CASRWTGALDYGYTF | TGTGCCAGCAGGTGGACAGGGGCCCTGGACTATGGCTACACCTTC | - | TRBV12-3/TRBV12-4 | TRBD1 | TRBJ1-2
CASSTTSGGYEQYF | TGTGCCAGCAGCACTACCTCCGGGGGCTACGAGCAGTACTTC | many | TRBV12-3/TRBV12-4 | - | TRBJ2-7
CASSWGTAWGEAFF | TGCGCCAGCAGCTGGGGGACGGCTTGGGGTGAAGCTTTCTTT | many | TRBV5-1 | - | TRBJ1-1
CASSLTSGRFLEQYF | TGCGCCAGCAGCCTGACTAGCGGGAGGTTTCTCGAGCAGTACTTC | - | TRBV5-1 | TRBD2 | TRBJ2-7
CASSQRTGLEQYF | TGCGCCAGCAGCCAAAGGACAGGTCTCGAGCAGTACTTC | many | TRBV4-1 | TRBD1 | TRBJ2-7
CASSQRTGGEYEQYF | TGTGCCAGCAGCCAGCGGACAGGTGGGGAGTACGAGCAGTACTTC | few | TRBV4-2 | TRBD1 | TRBJ2-7
CASSVATRGPYTF | TGTGCCAGCAGCGTAGCTACGAGGGGCCCGTACACCTTC | many | TRBV9 | - | TRBJ1-2
CASSPPRRDEQYF | TGTGCCAGCAGCCCACCCCGAAGGGACGAGCAGTACTTC | few | TRBV7-8 | - | TRBJ2-7
CASSRDPTYEQYF | TGTGCCAGCAGCCGGGACCCCACCTACGAGCAGTACTTC | many | TRBV13 | - | TRBJ2-7
CASRLGGPETQYF | TGTGCCAGCAGGTTGGGGGGCCCAGAGACCCAGTACTTC | once | TRBV6-1 | - | TRBJ2-5
CASSYSGNPTEAFF | TGTGCCAGCAGTTACTCCGGGAACCCCACTGAAGCTTTCTTT | many | TRBV6-5 | - | TRBJ1-1
CATSRDFGFSGGETQYF | TGTGCCACCAGCAGAGATTTTGGATTTTCGGGAGGAGAGACCCAGTACTTC | many | TRBV15 | TRBD2 | TRBJ2-5
CASSANRGTEQYF | TGTGCCAGCAGCGCGAATAGGGGGACCGAGCAGTACTTC | many | TRBV7-8 | - | TRBJ2-7
CASSFILAGGVEPYEQYF | TGCGCCAGCAGCTTTATACTAGCGGGAGGGGTAGAGCCATACGAGCAGTACTTC | - | TRBV5-1 | TRBD2 | TRBJ2-7
CATSDLAGGVETQYF | TGTGCCACCAGTGATTTGGCAGGGGGCGTGGAGACCCAGTACTTC | many | TRBV24-1 | TRBD1 | TRBJ2-5
CSASSSGNYEQYF | TGCAGTGCTAGTTCTAGCGGGAATTACGAGCAGTACTTC | many | TRBV20-1 | TRBD2 | TRBJ2-7
CASSIGMTGVAVQPQHF | TGTGCCAGTAGTATCGGAATGACAGGGGTTGCAGTTCAGCCCCAGCATTTT | - | TRBV19 | TRBD1 | TRBJ1-5
CASSFPGQGFEQYF | TGTGCCAGCAGCTTTCCGGGACAGGGCTTCGAGCAGTACTTC | many | TRBV7-2 | TRBD1 | TRBJ2-7
CASTPRTQHYEQYF | TGTGCCAGCACCCCTCGGACTCAACACTACGAGCAGTACTTC | many | TRBV6-5 | - | TRBJ2-7
CASSSSVGSGPQHF | TGTGCCAGCAGTTCCTCCGTTGGTTCGGGGCCCCAGCATTTT | many | TRBV6-5 | - | TRBJ1-5
CARSRGRQETQYF | TGTGCCAGAAGCCGCGGGAGGCAAGAGACTCAGTACTTC | - | TRBV11-2 | TRBD2 | TRBJ2-5
CASSYEGEGYNEQFF | TGTGCCAGCAGTTACGAAGGTGAGGGTTACAATGAGCAGTTCTTC | many | TRBV6-2/TRBV6-3 | - | TRBJ2-1
CATSTAIGYPYEQCF | TGTGCCACCAGCACAGCAATAGGGTACCCCTACGAGCAGTGCTTT | - | TRBV15 | - | TRBJ2-7
CAWDKPGLATSKNIQYF | TGTGCCTGGGACAAACCGGGACTAGCAACTTCCAAAAACATTCAGTACTTC | many | TRBV30 | TRBD2 | TRBJ2-4
CSARVYYEQYF | TGCAGTGCTCGAGTGTATTACGAGCAGTACTTC | many | TRBV20-1 | - | TRBJ2-7
CSASRSDTEAFF | TGCAGTGCTAGCCGGAGCGACACTGAAGCTTTCTTT | many | TRBV20-1 | - | TRBJ1-1
CASSLVLIGGYTF | TGTGCCAGCAGTTTAGTCCTCATTGGGGGCTACACCTTC | - | TRBV12-3/TRBV12-4 | - | TRBJ1-2
CATSDPGTGAVGSNQPQHF | TGTGCCACCAGTGACCCCGGGACAGGGGCCGTTGGAAGCAATCAGCCCCAGCATTTT | - | TRBV24-1 | TRBD1 | TRBJ1-5
CASGRGYQETQYF | TGTGCCAGTGGGAGAGGATATCAAGAGACCCAGTACTTC | - | TRBV2 | - | TRBJ2-5
CASSSSTGGYGETQYF | TGTGCCAGTAGTTCCTCGACAGGGGGCTACGGGGAGACCCAGTACTTC | many | TRBV19 | TRBD1 | TRBJ2-5
CASSLGFRWQEGTEAFF | TGTGCCAGCAGTTTAGGTTTTCGGTGGCAGGAGGGGACTGAAGCTTTCTTT | many | TRBV12-3/TRBV12-4 | - | TRBJ1-1
CASTRNTEAFF | TGTGCCAGTACTAGGAACACTGAAGCTTTCTTT | many | TRBV12-3/TRBV12-4 | - | TRBJ1-1
CASGYKLGQDNSPLHF | TGTGCCAGCGGATACAAGTTAGGGCAGGATAATTCACCCCTCCACTTT | - | TRBV27 | - | TRBJ1-6
CAISQGQTEAFF | TGTGCCATCTCACAGGGTCAAACTGAAGCTTTCTTT | many | TRBV19 | - | TRBJ1-1
CASGRQGVETQYF | TGTGCCAGCGGGCGGCAGGGGGTTGAGACCCAGTACTTC | many | TRBV25-1 | TRBD1 | TRBJ2-5
CASSIEGEGTGELFF | TGTGCCAGTAGTATCGAAGGGGAGGGAACCGGGGAGCTGTTTTTT | many | TRBV19 | TRBD2 | TRBJ2-2
CASSVGGVGTEAFF | TGTGCCAGCAGCGTAGGTGGAGTGGGCACTGAAGCTTTCTTT | - | TRBV9 | - | TRBJ1-1
CASRRNSNTEAFF | TGTGCCAGCAGAAGAAACAGCAACACTGAAGCTTTCTTT | - | TRBV6-1 | - | TRBJ1-1
CASSLRGPSSSYNSPLHF | TGTGCCAGCAGTTTACGGGGACCGTCGAGCTCCTATAATTCACCCCTCCACTTT | many | TRBV27 | - | TRBJ1-6
CASGRTLGDVSPLHF | TGTGCCAGCGGTAGGACCCTCGGGGACGTTTCACCCCTCCACTTT | many | TRBV2 | - | TRBJ1-6
CASSYATQGAETQYF | TGTGCCAGCAGTTACGCTACACAGGGGGCAGAGACCCAGTACTTC | many | TRBV6-5 | TRBD1 | TRBJ2-5
CASSRTGGAGSPLHF | TGTGCCAGCAGTAGAACAGGGGGCGCAGGTTCACCCCTCCACTTT | many | TRBV2 | TRBD1 | TRBJ1-6
CASSLVSLYGYTF | TGTGCCAGCAGTTTGGTCAGCTTATATGGCTACACCTTC | many | TRBV12-3/TRBV12-4 | - | TRBJ1-2
CASSPTPQGETQYF | TGTGCTAGCAGCCCCACCCCGCAGGGTGAGACCCAGTACTTC | many | TRBV7-7 | - | TRBJ2-5
CATGQGGYTEAFF | TGTGCCACTGGACAGGGCGGTTACACTGAAGCTTTCTTT | - | TRBV7-2 | TRBD1 | TRBJ1-1
CASSSHLNTGELFF | TGTGCCAGCTCATCACACCTGAACACCGGGGAGCTGTTTTTT | many | TRBV18 | - | TRBJ2-2
CASSLVGRGYEQYF | TGCGCCAGCAGCTTGGTCGGCAGGGGATACGAGCAGTACTTC | - | TRBV5-1 | - | TRBJ2-7
CASSHTETQYF | TGTGCCAGCAGCCACACGGAGACCCAGTACTTC | many | TRBV6-2/TRBV6-3 | - | TRBJ2-5
CASSLARLASHEQFF | TGTGCCAGCAGTTTAGCGAGACTAGCTTCCCATGAGCAGTTCTTC | few | TRBV12-3/TRBV12-4 | TRBD2 | TRBJ2-1
CASSDSNSGPTEAFF | TGTGCCAGCAGTGACTCGAATTCAGGGCCCACTGAAGCTTTCTTT | - | TRBV6-4 | - | TRBJ1-1
CASSLNMGLPFYEQYF | TGTGCCAGCAGTTTAAACATGGGACTACCTTTCTACGAGCAGTACTTC | - | TRBV6-5 | TRBD2 | TRBJ2-7
CASSQTGLAYEQYF | TGTGCCAGCAGCCAAACGGGACTCGCCTACGAGCAGTACTTC | many | TRBV27 | - | TRBJ2-7
CASSPSGDSGGNQPQHF | TGTGCCAGCAGTCCCTCGGGGGACTCAGGGGGCAATCAGCCCCAGCATTTT | many | TRBV27 | - | TRBJ1-5